These 2 T cell receptor beta chains share one sample of origin, sequenced in a study of OX40 agonist ivuxolimab in advanced cancers. Data came from immunoSEQ multiplex PCR; TCRdb stores just in-frame clones and leaves some out. The sample includes some 86,000 clones, around 90% of them seen just once. This specimen consisted of CD4+ or CD8+ T cells sorted from blood, obtained in a trial of the OX40 agonist ivuxolimab. These receptors were taken from an adult with an advanced solid tumor such as melanoma, head and neck, liver or kidney cancer.

The chain's CDR3 is CASSFWQGSTEAFF. The CDR3 bases are TGTGCCAGCAGCTTTTGGCAGGGGAGCACTGAAGCTTTCTTT. V gene TRBV11-2 combines with J gene TRBJ1-1; D is perhaps TRBD1 (6 bases). This CDR3 has 14 residues. Trimming took off 3 bases at V and 4 bases at J, with 12 bases between the two ends. Germline V gene data show CDR1 as SGHAT and CDR2 as FQNNGV.

For the CDR3, the DNA is TGTGCCAGCAGTTCGGGCCCGGGTCCCCCTGATGGCTACACCTTC. Encoded protein: CASSSGPGPPDGYTF. The chain recombines TRBV27 with TRBJ1-2; D uncertain. In germline, CDR1 is MNHEY, CDR2 SMNVEV (reference sequence). The ends were cut back, 4 bases at V and 6 bases at J, with 18 bases in the middle. CDR3 length: 15 residues.